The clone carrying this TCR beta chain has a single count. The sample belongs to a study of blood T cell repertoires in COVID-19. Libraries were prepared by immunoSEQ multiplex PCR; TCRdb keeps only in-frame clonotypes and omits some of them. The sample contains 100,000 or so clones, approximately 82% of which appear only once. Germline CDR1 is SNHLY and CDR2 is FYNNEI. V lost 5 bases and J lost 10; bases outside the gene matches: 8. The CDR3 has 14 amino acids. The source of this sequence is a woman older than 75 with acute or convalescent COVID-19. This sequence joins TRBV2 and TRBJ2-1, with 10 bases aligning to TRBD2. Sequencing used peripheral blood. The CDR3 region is CASSPSGSKGEQFF. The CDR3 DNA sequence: TGTGCCAGCAGTCCTAGCGGGAGTAAAGGAGAGCAGTTCTTC.